This T cell receptor (beta chain) was recorded in a study of blood T cell repertoires in COVID-19. Method: immunoSEQ multiplex PCR; TCRdb's copy keeps in-frame clones and lacks some. The sample includes fewer than 200,000 clones, 88% of them seen just once. V was trimmed by 0 bases and J by 7 bases, leaving 25 bases between them. Germline V gene data show CDR1 as LNHDA and CDR2 as SQIVND (reference sequence). This CDR3 is built from 19 residues. This receptor was identified in a woman younger than 35 who had recovered from COVID-19. This chain joins TRBV19 and TRBJ2-1; perhaps TRBD1 as D (6 bases). Material for sequencing was PBMCs or T cells enriched from blood (not recorded which). CDR3 sequence (DNA): TGTGCCAGTAGTATAGATAGGCCCCGGACAGTCCTCGTAGGTAATGAGCAGTTCTTC. It specifies CASSIDRPRTVLVGNEQFF.